Below, one T cell receptor (beta chain) is given with its context. V was cut by 1 base and J by 1 base, with 11 bases left in between. Germline V gives CDR1 SGHDT, CDR2 YYEEEE. This CDR3 is built from 15 residues. This entry belongs to a study of blood T cell repertoires in COVID-19. The protocol was immunoSEQ multiplex PCR, while the TCRdb copy is restricted to in-frame clones and leaves out a portion. The sample includes approximately 88,000 clones, about 83% of them seen just once. The J gene is TRBJ1-1, the V gene TRBV5-6; D not certain. Input material: peripheral blood. This TCR derives from a man in his 70s with COVID-19, enrolled during active disease. CDR3 DNA sequence: TGTGCCAGCAGCTTGTATGCGGGCAGGAACACTGAAGCTTTCTTT. This gives the protein CASSLYAGRNTEAFF.